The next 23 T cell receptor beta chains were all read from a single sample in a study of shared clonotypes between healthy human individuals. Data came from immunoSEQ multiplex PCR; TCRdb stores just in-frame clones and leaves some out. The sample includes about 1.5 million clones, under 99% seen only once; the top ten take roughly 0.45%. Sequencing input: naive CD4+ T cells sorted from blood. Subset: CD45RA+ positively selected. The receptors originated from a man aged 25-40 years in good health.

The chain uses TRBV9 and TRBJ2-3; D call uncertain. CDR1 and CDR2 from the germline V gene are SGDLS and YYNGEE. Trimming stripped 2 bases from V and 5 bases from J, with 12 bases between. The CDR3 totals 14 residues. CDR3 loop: CASSVDRVKDTQYF. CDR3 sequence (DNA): TGTGCCAGCAGCGTTGATAGGGTGAAAGATACGCAGTATTTT.

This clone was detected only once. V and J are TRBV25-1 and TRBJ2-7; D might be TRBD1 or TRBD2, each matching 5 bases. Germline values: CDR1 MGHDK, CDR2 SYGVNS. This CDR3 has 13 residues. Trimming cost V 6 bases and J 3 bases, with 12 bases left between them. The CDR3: CASRETGLYEQYF. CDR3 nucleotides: TGTGCCAGCAGAGAAACAGGACTCTACGAGCAGTACTTC.

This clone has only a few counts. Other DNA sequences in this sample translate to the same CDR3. CDR3 residues: CASSLVQETQYF. The CDR3 DNA sequence: TGCGCCAGCAGCTTGGTACAAGAGACCCAGTACTTC. The chain combines TRBV5-1 with TRBJ2-5; D remains ambiguous. V lost 0 bases and J lost 2, with 2 bases in between. Germline V gene lookup returns CDR1 SGHRS and CDR2 YFSETQ. The CDR3 has 12 amino acids.

The CDR3 DNA follows: TGTGCCAGCAGCTCAGTTTCTCGTCGTGGGAGGCGGTACTCCGGGGAGCTGTTTTTT. It codes for CASSSVSRRGRRYSGELFF. The chain employs TRBV11-2 and TRBJ2-2, with a tentative D call TRBD2 (6 bases). The V end lost 4 bases, the J end lost 6 bases, and 27 bases lay between the germline ends. CDR1 SGHAT and CDR2 FQNNGV come from the germline V gene. CDR3 size: 19 residues.

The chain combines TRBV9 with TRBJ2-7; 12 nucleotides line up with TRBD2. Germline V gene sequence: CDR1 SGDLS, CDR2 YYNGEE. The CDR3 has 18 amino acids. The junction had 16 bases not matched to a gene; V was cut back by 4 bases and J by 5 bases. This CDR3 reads CASSPRRLAGAKFDEQYF. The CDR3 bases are TGTGCCAGCAGCCCCAGGCGACTAGCGGGAGCCAAGTTCGACGAGCAGTACTTC.

The CDR3 is CASSPLAADEKLFF. In nucleotides, the CDR3 is TGTGCCAGCTCACCACTTGCTGCTGATGAAAAACTGTTTTTT. The gene calls are TRBV18 and TRBJ1-4; D gene uncertain. Per the germline V gene, CDR1 is KGHSH and CDR2 is LQKENI. The V gene lost 1 base and the J gene lost 6 bases, with 9 bases spanning the gap. The CDR3 covers 14 residues.

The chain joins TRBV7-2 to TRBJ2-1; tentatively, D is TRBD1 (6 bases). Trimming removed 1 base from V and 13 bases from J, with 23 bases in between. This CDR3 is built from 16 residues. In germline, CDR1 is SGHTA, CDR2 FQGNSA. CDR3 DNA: TGTGCCAGCAGCTTAGAGGCCCTGGTGGGGGCAGCGAGACAGTTCTTC. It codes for CASSLEALVGAARQFF.

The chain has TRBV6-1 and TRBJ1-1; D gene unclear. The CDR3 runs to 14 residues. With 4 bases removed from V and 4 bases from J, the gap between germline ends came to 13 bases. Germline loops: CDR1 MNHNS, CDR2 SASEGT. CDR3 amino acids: CASSAGSRSTEAFF. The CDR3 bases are TGTGCCAGCAGTGCGGGGTCAAGGTCCACTGAAGCTTTCTTT.

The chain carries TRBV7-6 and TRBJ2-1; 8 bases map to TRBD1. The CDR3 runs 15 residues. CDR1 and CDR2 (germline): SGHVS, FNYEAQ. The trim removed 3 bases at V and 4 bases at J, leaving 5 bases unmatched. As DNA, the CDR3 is TGTGCCAGCAGCTTTTGGCAGGGGGCTTACAATGAGCAGTTCTTC. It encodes CASSFWQGAYNEQFF.

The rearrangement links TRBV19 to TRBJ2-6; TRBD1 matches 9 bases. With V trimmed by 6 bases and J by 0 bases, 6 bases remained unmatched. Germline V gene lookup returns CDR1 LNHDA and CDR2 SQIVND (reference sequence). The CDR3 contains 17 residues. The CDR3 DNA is TGTGCCAGTAGGGTTAGGGACAGGGACTCTGGGGCCAACGTCCTGACTTTC. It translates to CASRVRDRDSGANVLTF.

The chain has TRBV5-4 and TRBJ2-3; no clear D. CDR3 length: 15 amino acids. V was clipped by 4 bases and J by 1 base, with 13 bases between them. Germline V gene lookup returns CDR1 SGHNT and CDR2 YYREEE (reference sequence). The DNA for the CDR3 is TGTGCCAGCAGCCCACATCTAACGGGCACAGATACGCAGTATTTT. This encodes CASSPHLTGTDTQYF.

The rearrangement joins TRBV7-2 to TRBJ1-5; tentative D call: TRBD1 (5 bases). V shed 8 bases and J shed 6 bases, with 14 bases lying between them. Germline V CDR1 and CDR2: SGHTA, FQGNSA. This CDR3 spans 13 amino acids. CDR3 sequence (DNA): TGTGCCAGCCGACGGGGGGTGAGTCAGCCCCAGCATTTT. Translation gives CASRRGVSQPQHF.

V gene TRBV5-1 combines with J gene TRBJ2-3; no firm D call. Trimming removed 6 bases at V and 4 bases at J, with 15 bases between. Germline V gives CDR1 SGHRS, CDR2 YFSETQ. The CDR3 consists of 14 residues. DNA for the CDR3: TGCGCCAGCACGCCGGGTTCGGGTCCAGATACGCAGTATTTT. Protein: CASTPGSGPDTQYF.

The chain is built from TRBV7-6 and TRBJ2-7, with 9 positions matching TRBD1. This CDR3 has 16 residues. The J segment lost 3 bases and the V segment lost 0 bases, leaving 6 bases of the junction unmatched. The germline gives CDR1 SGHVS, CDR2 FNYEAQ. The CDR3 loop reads CASSLAFRDRDYEQYF. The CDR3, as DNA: TGTGCCAGCAGCTTAGCCTTTAGGGACAGGGACTACGAGCAGTACTTC.

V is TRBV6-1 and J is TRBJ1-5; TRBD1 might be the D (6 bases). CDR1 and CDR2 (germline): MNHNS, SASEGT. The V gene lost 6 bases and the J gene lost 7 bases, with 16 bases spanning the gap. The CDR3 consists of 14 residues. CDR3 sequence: CASRDAGVRQPQHF. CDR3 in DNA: TGTGCCAGCAGAGACGCAGGGGTTCGGCAGCCCCAGCATTTT.

DNA of the CDR3: TGTGCCTGGATGGGACAGGGGGCATGGCTCACTGAAGCTTTCTTT. Its translation: CAWMGQGAWLTEAFF. This chain connects TRBV30 to TRBJ1-1; TRBD1 matches at 12 bases. Per the germline V gene, CDR1 is GTSNPN and CDR2 is SVGIG (reference sequence). The CDR3 runs to 15 residues. After removal of 4 bases from V and 4 bases from J, the junction contained 7 bases not matched to a gene.

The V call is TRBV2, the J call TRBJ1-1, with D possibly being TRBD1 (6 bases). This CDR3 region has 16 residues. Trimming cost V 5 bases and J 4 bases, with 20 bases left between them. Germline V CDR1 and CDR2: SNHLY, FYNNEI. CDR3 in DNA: TGTGCCAGCAGTTCGGAGGGCGGGGGCTTCGGCACTGAAGCTTTCTTT. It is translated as CASSSEGGGFGTEAFF.

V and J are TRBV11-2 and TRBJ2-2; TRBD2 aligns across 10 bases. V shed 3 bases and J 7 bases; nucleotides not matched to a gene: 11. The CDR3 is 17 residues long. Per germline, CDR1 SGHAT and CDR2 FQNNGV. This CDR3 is CASSFYRLAGAGGELFF. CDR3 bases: TGTGCCAGCAGCTTTTACCGCCTAGCGGGAGCTGGCGGGGAGCTGTTTTTT.

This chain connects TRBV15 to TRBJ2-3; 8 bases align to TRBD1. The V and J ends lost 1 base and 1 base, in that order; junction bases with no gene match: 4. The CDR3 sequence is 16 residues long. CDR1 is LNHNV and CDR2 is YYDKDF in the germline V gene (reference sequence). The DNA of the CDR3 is TGTGCCACCAGCAGAGCGCCGGGACAGGGCACAGATACGCAGTATTTT. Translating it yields CATSRAPGQGTDTQYF. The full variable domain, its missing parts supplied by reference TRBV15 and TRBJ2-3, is DAMVIQNPRYQVTQFGKPVTLSCSQTLNHNVMYWYQQKSSQAPKLLFHYYDKDFNNEADTPDNFQSRRPNTSFCFLDIRSPGLGDTAMYLCATSRAPGQGTDTQYFGPGTRLTVL.

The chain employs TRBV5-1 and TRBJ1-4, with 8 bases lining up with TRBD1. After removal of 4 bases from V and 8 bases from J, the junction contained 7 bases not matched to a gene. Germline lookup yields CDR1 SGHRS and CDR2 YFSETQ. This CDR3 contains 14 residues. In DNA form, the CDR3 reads TGCGCCAGCAGCCAAGACAGGGGAGGGGAAAAACTGTTTTTT. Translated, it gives CASSQDRGGEKLFF.

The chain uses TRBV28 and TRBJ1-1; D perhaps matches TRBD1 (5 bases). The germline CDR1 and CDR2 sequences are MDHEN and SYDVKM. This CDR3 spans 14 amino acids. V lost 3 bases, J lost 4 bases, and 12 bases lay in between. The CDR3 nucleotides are TGTGCCAGCAGTTTTCGGGGGATCGGCACTGAAGCTTTCTTT. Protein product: CASSFRGIGTEAFF.

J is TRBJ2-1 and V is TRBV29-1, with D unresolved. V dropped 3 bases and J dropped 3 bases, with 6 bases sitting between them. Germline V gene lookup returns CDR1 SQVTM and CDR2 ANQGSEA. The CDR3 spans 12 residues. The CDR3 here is CSVDPDYNEQFF. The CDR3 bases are TGCAGCGTTGACCCTGACTACAATGAGCAGTTCTTC.

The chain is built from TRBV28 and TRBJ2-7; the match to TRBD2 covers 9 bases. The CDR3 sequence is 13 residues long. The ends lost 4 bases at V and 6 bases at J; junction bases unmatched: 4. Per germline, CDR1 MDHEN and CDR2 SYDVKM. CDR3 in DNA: TGTGCCAGCAGTTGGGGACTAGCTGGCGAGCAGTACTTC. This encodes CASSWGLAGEQYF.